This T cell receptor (beta chain) is drawn from a study of shared clonotypes between healthy human individuals. On the study more broadly: Each donor's CD8 memory used one plate, CD8 naive two, each CD4 subset three. General study results and limits: The authors expected sequencing depth to affect clonotype sharing among donors.

The naive CD8 fraction comprised CD45RO-negative cells positively selected for CCR7 and excluded terminally differentiated effector memory CD45RA+ cells. A word on this clone: Its specificity is unknown.

Generated by immunoSEQ multiplex PCR, the TCRdb table keeps only in-frame clones and is missing some. The sample lists hundreds of thousands of clones, 96% occurring once. The sample was naive CD8+ T cells sorted from blood. This TCR derives from a man aged 30 to 45 in good health.

The CDR3 DNA follows: TGTGCCAGCAGCCATCGGACAGGTTCTACCTACGAGCAGTACTTC. Protein product: CASSHRTGSTYEQYF. The gene calls are TRBV21-1 and TRBJ2-7; the listed D gene, TRBD1, was not tested against the DNA. TRBV21-1 is a pseudogene. The CDR3 length is 15 residues.